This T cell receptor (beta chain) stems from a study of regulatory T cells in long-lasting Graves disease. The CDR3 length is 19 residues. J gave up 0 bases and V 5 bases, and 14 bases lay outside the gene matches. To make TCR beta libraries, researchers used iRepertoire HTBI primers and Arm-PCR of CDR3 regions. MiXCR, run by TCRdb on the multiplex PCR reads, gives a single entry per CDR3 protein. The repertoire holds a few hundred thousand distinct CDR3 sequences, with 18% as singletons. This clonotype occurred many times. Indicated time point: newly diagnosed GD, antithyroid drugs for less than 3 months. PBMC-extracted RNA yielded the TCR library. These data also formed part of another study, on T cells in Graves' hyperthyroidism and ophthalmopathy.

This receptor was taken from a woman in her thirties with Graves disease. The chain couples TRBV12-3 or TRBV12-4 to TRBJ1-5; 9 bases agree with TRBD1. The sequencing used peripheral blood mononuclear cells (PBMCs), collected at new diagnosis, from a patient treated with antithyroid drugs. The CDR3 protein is CASSPDGTGPSTSNQPQHF. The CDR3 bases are TGTGCCAGCAGTCCCGATGGGACAGGGCCCTCTACTAGCAATCAGCCCCAGCATTTT.